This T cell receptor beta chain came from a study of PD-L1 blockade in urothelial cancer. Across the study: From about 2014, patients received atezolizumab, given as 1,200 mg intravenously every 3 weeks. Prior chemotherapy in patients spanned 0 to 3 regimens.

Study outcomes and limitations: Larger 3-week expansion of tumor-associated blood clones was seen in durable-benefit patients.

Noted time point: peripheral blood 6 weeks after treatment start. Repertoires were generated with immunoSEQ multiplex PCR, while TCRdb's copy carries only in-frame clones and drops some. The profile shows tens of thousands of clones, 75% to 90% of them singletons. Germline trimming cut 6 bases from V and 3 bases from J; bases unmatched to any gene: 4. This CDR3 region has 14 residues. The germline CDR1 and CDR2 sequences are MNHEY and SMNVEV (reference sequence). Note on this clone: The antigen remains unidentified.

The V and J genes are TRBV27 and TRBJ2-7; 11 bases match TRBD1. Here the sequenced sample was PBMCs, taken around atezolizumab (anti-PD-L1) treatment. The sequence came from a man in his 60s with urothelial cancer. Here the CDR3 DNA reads TGTGCCAGCAGCTGGACAGGGGGCGGCTACGAGCAGTACTTC. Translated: CASSWTGGGYEQYF.